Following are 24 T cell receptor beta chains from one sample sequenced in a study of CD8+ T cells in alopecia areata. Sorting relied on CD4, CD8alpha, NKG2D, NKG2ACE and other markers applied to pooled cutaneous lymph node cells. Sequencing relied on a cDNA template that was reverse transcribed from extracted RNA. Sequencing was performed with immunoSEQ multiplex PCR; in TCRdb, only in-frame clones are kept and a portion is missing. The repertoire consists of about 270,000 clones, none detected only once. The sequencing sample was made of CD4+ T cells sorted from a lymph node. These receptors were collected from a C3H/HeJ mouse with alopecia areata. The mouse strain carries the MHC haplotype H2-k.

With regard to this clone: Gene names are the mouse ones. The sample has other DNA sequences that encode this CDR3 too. The CDR3 protein is CAWSLRTTSAETLYF. CDR3 bases read: TGTGCCTGGAGTCTCCGGACAACTAGTGCAGAA. The genes are TRBV31 and TRBJ2-3; maybe TRBD1 (5 bases). The DNA ends 4 residues before the CDR3 does, and the rest of the CDR3 is filled in from the germline J gene. This CDR3 has 15 residues. Germline lookup yields CDR1 GKSSPN and CDR2 SITVG. Trimming cost V 0 bases and J 0 bases, with 10 bases left between them.

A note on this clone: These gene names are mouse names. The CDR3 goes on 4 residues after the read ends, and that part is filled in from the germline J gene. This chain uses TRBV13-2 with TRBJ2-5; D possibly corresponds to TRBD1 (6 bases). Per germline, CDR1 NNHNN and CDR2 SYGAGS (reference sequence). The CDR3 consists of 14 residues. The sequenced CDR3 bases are TGTGCCAGCGGTGAACCAGGGGAGCGAGAC. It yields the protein CASGEPGERD. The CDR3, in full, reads CASGEPGERDTQYF.

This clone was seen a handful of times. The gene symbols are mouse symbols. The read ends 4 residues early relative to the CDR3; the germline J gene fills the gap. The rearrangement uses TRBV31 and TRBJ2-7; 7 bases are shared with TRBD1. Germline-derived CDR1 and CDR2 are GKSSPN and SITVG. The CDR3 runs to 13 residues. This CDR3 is CAWSPMTGYEQYF. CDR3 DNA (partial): TGTGCCTGGAGTCCCATGACAGGGTAT.

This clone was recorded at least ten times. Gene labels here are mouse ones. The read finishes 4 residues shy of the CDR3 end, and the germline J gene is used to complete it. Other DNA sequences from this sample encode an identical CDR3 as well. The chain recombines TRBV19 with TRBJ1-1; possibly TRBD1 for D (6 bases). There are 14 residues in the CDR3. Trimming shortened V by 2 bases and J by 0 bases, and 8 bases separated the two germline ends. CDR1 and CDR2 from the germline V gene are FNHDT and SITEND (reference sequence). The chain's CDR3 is CASSIWTANTEVFF. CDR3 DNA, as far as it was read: TGTGCCAGCAGTATTTGGACAGCAAACACA.

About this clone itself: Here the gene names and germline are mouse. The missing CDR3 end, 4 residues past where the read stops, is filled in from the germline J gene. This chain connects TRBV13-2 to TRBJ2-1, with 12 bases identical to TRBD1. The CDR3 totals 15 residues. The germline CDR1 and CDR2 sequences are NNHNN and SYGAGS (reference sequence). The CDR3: CASGDARDRGPEQFF. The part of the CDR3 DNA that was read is TGTGCCAGCGGTGATGCCCGGGACAGGGGGCCT.

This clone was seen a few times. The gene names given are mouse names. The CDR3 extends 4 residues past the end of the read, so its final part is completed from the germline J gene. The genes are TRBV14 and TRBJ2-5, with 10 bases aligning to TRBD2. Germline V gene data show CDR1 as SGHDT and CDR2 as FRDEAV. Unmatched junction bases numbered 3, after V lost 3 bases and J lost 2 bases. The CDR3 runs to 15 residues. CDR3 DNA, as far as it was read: TGTGCCAGCAGTTCCGGACTGGGGGTCCAAGAC. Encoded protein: CASSSGLGVQD. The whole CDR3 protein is CASSSGLGVQDTQYF. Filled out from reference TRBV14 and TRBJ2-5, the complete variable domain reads EAGVTQSPRYAVLQEGQAVSFWCDPISGHDTLYWYQQPRDQGPQLLVYFRDEAVIDNSQLPSDRFSAVRPKGTNSTLKIQSAKQGDTATYLCASSSGLGVQDTQYFGPGTRLLVL.

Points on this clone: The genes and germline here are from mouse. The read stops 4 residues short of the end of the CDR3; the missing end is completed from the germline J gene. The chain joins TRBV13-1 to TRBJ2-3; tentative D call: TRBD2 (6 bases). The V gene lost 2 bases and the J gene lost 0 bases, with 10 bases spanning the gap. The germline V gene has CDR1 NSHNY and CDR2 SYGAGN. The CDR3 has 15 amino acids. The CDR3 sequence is CASSEAGTSAETLYF. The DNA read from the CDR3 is TGTGCCAGCAGTGAGGCTGGGACTAGTGCAGAA.

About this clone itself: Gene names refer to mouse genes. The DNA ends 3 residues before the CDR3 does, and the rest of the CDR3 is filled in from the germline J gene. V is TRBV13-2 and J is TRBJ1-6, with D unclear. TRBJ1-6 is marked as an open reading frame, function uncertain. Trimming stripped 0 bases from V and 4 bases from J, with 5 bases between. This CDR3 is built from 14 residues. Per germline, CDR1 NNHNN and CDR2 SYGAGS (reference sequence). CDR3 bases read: TGTGCCAGCGGTGATGGGGGTTATAATTCGCCC. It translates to CASGDGGYNSP. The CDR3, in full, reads CASGDGGYNSPLYF.

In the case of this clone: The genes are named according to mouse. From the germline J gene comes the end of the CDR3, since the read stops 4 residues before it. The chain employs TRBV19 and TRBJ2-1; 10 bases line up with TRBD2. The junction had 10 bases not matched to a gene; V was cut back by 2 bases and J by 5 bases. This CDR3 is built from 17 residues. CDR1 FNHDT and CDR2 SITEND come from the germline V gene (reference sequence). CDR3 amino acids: CASSIPTGGRMDAEQFF. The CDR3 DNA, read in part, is TGTGCCAGCAGTATCCCGACTGGGGGGAGGATGGATGCT.

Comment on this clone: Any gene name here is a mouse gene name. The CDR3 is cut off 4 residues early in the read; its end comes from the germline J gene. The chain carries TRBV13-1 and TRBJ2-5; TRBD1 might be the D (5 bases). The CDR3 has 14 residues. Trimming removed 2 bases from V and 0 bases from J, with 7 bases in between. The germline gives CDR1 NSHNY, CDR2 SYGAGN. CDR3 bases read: TGTGCCAGCAGTGACGGACATAACCAAGAC. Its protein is CASSDGHNQD. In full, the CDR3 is CASSDGHNQDTQYF.

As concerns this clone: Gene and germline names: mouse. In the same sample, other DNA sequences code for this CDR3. CDR3 sequence reads: CASSPGQGYAEQFF. The sequenced CDR3 bases are TGTGCCAGCAGCCCGGGACAGGGATATGCT. The V call is TRBV19, the J call TRBJ2-1, with 9 bases aligning to TRBD1. The read halts 4 residues ahead of the CDR3 end, with the missing end drawn from the germline J gene. Germline CDR1 FNHDT, CDR2 SITEND (reference sequence). CDR3 length: 14 residues. V trimming: 5 bases; J trimming: 4 bases; junction bases outside the gene matches: 4. The complete variable domain, with remaining parts taken from reference TRBV19 and TRBJ2-1, reads GGIITQTPKFLIGQEGQKLTLKCQQNFNHDTMYWYRQDSGKGLRLIYYSITENDLQKGDLSEGYDASREKKSSFSLTVTSAQKNEMAVFLCASSPGQGYAEQFFGPGTRLTVL.

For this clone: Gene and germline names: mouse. CDR3 sequence: CASSAQGGTNSDYTF. The sequenced CDR3 bases are TGTGCCAGCAGTGCTCAGGGAGGGACAAACTCC. The genes are TRBV13-1 and TRBJ1-2; maybe TRBD1 (5 bases). The DNA ends 4 residues before the CDR3 does, and the rest of the CDR3 is filled in from the germline J gene. Deletions cut 3 bases from V and 0 bases from J, with 12 bases between. Germline V gene lookup returns CDR1 NSHNY and CDR2 SYGAGN. This CDR3 is 15 amino acids long.

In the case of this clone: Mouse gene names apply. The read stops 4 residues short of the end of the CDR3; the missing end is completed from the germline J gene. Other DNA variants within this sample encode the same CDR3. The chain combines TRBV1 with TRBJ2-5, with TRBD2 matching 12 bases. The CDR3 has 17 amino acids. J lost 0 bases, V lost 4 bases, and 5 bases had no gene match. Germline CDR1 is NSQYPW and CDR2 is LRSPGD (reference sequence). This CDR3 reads CTCSGGLGGLNQDTQYF. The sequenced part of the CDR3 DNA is TGCACCTGCAGTGGGGGACTGGGGGGCCTTAACCAAGAC.

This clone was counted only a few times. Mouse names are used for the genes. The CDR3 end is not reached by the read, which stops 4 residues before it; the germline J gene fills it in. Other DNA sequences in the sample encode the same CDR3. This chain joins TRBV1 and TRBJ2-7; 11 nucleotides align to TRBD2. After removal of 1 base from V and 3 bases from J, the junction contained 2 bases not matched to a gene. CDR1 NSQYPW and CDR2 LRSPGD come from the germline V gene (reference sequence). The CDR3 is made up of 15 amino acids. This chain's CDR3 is CTCSAGGLGVYEQYF. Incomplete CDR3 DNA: TGCACCTGCAGTGCAGGGGGACTGGGGGTCTAT.

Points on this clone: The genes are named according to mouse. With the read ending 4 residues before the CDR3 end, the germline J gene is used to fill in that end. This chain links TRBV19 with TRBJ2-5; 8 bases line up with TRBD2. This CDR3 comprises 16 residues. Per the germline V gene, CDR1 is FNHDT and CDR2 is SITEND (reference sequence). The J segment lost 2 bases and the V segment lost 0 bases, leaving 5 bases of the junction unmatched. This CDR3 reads CASSIALGGGQDTQYF. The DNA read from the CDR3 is TGTGCCAGCAGTATAGCTCTGGGGGGTGGCCAAGAC. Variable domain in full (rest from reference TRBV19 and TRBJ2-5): GGIITQTPKFLIGQEGQKLTLKCQQNFNHDTMYWYRQDSGKGLRLIYYSITENDLQKGDLSEGYDASREKKSSFSLTVTSAQKNEMAVFLCASSIALGGGQDTQYFGPGTRLLVL.

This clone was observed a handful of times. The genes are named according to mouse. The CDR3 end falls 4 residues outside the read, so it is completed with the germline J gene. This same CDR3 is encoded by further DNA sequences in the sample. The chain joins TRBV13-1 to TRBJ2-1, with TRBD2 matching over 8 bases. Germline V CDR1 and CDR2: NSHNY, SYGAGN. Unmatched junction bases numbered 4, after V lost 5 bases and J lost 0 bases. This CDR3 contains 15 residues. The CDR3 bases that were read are TGTGCCAGCAGCCCTACTGGGGGTAACTATGCT. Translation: CASSPTGGNYA. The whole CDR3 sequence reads CASSPTGGNYAEQFF.

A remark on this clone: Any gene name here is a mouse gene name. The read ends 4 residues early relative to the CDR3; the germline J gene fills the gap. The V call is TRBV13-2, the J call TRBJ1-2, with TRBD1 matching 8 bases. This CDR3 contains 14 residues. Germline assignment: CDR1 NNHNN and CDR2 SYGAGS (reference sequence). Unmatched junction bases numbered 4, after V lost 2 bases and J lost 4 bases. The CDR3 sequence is CASGETGGLSDYTF. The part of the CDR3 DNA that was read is TGTGCCAGCGGTGAAACAGGGGGACTCTCC.

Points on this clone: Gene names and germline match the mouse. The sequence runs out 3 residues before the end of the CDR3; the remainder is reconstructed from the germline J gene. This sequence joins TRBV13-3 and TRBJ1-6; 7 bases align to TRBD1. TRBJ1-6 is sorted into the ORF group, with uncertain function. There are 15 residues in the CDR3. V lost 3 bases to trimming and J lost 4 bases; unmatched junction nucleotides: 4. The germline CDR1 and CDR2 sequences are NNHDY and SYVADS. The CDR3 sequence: CASSAGQSYNSPLYF. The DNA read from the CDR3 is TGTGCCAGCAGTGCGGGACAGTCTTATAATTCGCCC.

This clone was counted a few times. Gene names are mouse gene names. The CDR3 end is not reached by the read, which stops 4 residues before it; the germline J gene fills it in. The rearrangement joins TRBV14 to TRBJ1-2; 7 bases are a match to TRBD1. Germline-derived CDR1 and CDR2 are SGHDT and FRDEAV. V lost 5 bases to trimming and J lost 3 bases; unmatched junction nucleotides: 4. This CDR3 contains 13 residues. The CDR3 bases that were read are TGTGCCAGCAGACTTACAGGGGACTCC. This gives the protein CASRLTGDS. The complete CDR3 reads CASRLTGDSDYTF.

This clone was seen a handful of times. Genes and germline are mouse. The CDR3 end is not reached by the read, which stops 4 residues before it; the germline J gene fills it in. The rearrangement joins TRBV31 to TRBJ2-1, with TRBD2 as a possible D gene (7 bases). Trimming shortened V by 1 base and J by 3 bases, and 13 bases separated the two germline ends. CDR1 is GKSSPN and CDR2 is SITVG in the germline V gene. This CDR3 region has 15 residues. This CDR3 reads CAWSRGGGLYAEQFF. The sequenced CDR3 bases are TGTGCCTGGAGTCGAGGGGGGGGTCTCTATGCT. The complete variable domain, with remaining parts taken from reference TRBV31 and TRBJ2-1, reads AQTIHQWPVAEIKAVGSPLSLGCTIKGKSSPNLYWYWQATGGTLQQLFYSITVGQVESVVQLNLSASRPKDDQFILSTEKLLLSHSGFYLCAWSRGGGLYAEQFFGPGTRLTVL.

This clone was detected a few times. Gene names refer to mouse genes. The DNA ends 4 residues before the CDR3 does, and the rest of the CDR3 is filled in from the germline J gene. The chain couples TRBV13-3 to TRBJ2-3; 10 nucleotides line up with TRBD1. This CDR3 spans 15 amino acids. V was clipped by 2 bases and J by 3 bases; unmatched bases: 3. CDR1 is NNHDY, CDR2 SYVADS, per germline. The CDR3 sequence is CASSEDRGRAETLYF. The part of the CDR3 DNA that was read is TGTGCCAGCAGTGAAGACAGGGGGCGAGCAGAA.

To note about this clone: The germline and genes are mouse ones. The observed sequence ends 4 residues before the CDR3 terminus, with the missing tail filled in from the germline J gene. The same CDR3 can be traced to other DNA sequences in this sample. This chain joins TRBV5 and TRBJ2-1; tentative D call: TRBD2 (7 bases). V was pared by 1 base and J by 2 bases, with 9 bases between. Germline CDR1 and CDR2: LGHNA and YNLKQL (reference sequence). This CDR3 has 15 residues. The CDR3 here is CASSQAGGDYAEQFF. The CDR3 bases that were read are TGTGCCAGCAGCCAAGCGGGGGGCGACTATGCT.

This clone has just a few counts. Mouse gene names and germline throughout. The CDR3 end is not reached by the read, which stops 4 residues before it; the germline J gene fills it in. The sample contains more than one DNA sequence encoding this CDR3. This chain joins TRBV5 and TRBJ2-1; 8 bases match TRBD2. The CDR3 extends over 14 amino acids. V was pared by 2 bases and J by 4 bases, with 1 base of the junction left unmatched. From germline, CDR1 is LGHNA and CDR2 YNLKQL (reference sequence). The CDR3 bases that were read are TGTGCCAGCAGCCAAACTGGGGGTTATGCT. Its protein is CASSQTGGYA. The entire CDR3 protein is CASSQTGGYAEQFF.

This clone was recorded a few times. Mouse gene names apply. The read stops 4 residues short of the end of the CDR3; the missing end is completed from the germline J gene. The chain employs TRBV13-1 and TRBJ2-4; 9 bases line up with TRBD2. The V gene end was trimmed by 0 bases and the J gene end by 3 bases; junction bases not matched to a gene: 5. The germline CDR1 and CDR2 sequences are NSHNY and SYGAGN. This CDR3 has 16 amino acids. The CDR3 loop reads CASSDAFWGGQNTLYF. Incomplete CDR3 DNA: TGTGCCAGCAGTGATGCATTCTGGGGGGGGCAAAAC.